The entry that follows covers one T cell receptor (beta chain) sequence. No antigen is known for it. Through a sample-barcoded 5' primer and a J-beta primer mix, a second PCR was run for roughly 6 to 11 cycles. TCRdb fed the 5' RACE reads into MiXCR, producing one record per CDR3 protein. This table holds about 600,000 distinct CDR3 sequences, around half found once. Germline values: CDR1 SEHNR, CDR2 FQNEAQ (reference sequence). CDR3 length: 15 amino acids. J lost 4 bases, V lost 1 base, and 4 bases had no gene match. In terms of origin and age, donors were healthy Caucasian individuals from Russia aged roughly 6 to 90. Per sample, a minimum of 6.5 million PBMCs were isolated. The data originate from a study of blood T cells in healthy people across ages. General study findings and limits: With donor CMV status unknown, expanded clonotype changes were possibly confounded. While age rose, TCR beta diversity per million T cells dropped in a roughly linear way.

The TCR sequence derives from an elderly man in good health. J is TRBJ2-1 and V is TRBV7-9; 7 nucleotides agree with TRBD2. Material: blood. CDR3: CASSLGAGDYNEQFF. In nucleotides, the CDR3 is TGTGCCAGCAGCTTAGGGGCGGGGGATTACAATGAGCAGTTCTTC.